This passage covers 25 T cell receptor beta chains from one sample sequenced in a study of PD-1 blockade in mismatch repair-deficient tumors. Repertoires were generated with immunoSEQ multiplex PCR, while TCRdb's copy carries only in-frame clones and drops some. The sample lists about 34,000 clones, approximately 84% occurring once. This specimen was PBMCs, taken less than 7 weeks after starting pembrolizumab. The receptor source for this set is an adult with mismatch repair-deficient cancer.

The chain combines TRBV20-1 with TRBJ1-1, with D perhaps TRBD1 (5 bases). With 3 bases removed from V and 5 bases from J, the gap between germline ends came to 7 bases. Per germline, CDR1 DFQATT and CDR2 SNEGSKA (reference sequence). This CDR3 is 11 amino acids long. The CDR3, as DNA: TGCAGTGCTAGTCGGGGGACTGAAGCTTTCTTT. Protein sequence: CSASRGTEAFF.

The chain employs TRBV29-1 and TRBJ2-1; perhaps TRBD1 as D (7 bases). V dropped 1 base and J dropped 6 bases, with 10 bases sitting between them. CDR3 length: 13 amino acids. Germline V gene sequence: CDR1 SQVTM, CDR2 ANQGSEA. Here the CDR3 reads CSVEAQGGNEQFF. The CDR3 region has the DNA TGCAGCGTTGAAGCGCAGGGGGGCAATGAGCAGTTCTTC.

The chain uses TRBV5-4 and TRBJ2-7, with a tentative D call TRBD2 (5 bases). Trimming stripped 6 bases from V and 3 bases from J, with 22 bases between. The CDR3 is 16 amino acids. CDR1 and CDR2 (germline): SGHNT, YYREEE (reference sequence). The CDR3 loop is CASTPDTAADFYEQYF. CDR3 bases: TGTGCCAGCACCCCCGATACAGCGGCTGACTTCTACGAGCAGTACTTC.

This clone was observed a few times. The chain couples TRBV7-3 to TRBJ2-7; D uncertain. CDR3 size: 12 residues. CDR1 SGHTA and CDR2 FQGTGA come from the germline V gene. V was trimmed by 0 bases and J by 6 bases, leaving 6 bases between them. The CDR3, as DNA: TGTGCCAGCAGCTTAACACCGAGCGAGCAGTACTTC. It yields the protein CASSLTPSEQYF.

The CDR3 DNA follows: TGTGCCAGCTCACACGGGAACGGCTATGGCTACACCTTC. Protein product: CASSHGNGYGYTF. V and J are TRBV18 and TRBJ1-2, with no clear D. Germline CDR1 and CDR2: KGHSH and LQKENI. The CDR3 consists of 13 residues. V dropped 4 bases and J dropped 4 bases, with 10 bases sitting between them.

The chain has TRBV11-3 and TRBJ2-1; no clear D. Trimming removed 6 bases at V and 7 bases at J, with 7 bases between. This CDR3 has 11 amino acids. Germline-derived CDR1 and CDR2 are SGHNT and YENEEA. This CDR3 reads CASSRANEQFF. The DNA of the CDR3 is TGTGCCAGCAGTAGAGCGAATGAGCAGTTCTTC.

The rearrangement links TRBV27 to TRBJ2-5; the match to TRBD2 covers 13 bases. This CDR3 contains 15 residues. Looked up from germline, CDR1 is MNHEY and CDR2 is SMNVEV (reference sequence). The trim removed 8 bases at V and 5 bases at J, leaving 8 bases unmatched. The CDR3 DNA is TGTGCCAGCGGGGGACTAGCGGGACGAAGGGAGACCCAGTACTTC. Its protein is CASGGLAGRRETQYF.

This clone is classed as medium-sized. V is TRBV10-3 and J is TRBJ1-5; D is unresolved. This CDR3 spans 14 amino acids. Trimming took 4 bases from V and 3 from J, leaving 10 bases between them. Germline CDR1 and CDR2: ENHRY and SYGVKD. DNA of the CDR3: TGTGCCATCAGTGTAGGCAGACTCAATCAGCCCCAGCATTTT. This translates into CAISVGRLNQPQHF.

The chain couples TRBV6-5 to TRBJ1-1, with a weak D call TRBD1 (5 bases). Germline CDR1 reads MNHEY; CDR2 reads SVGAGI. V was pared by 9 bases and J by 0 bases, with 11 bases between. The CDR3 covers 13 residues. CDR3 DNA: TGTGCCAGTAATACAGGACTGAACACTGAAGCTTTCTTT. Amino acids: CASNTGLNTEAFF.

This chain connects TRBV7-9 to TRBJ1-4; 7 bases agree with TRBD1. V lost 5 bases and J lost 4; bases outside the gene matches: 13. The CDR3 loop spans 17 amino acids. Germline V gene data show CDR1 as SEHNR and CDR2 as FQNEAQ (reference sequence). Written as DNA, the CDR3 is TGTGCCAGCAGCCCCAACAGGGGCGGGGGGCTTAATGAAAAACTGTTTTTT. Its translation is CASSPNRGGGLNEKLFF.

The rearrangement uses TRBV7-7 and TRBJ2-7, with a tentative D call TRBD2 (6 bases). The CDR3 contains 16 residues. The germline V gene has CDR1 SSHAT and CDR2 FNYEAQ (reference sequence). CDR3 loop: CASRRGRRRSSYEQYF. For the CDR3, the DNA is TGTGCTAGCCGGCGGGGACGGCGAAGGAGCTCCTACGAGCAGTACTTC. Complete variable domain (other parts from reference TRBV7-7 and TRBJ2-7): GAGVSQSPRYKVTKRGQDVTLRCDPISSHATLYWYQQALGQGPEFLTYFNYEAQPDKSGLPSDRFSAERPEGSISTLTIQRTEQRDSAMYRCASRRGRRRSSYEQYFGPGTRLTVT.

The rearrangement uses TRBV28 and TRBJ1-2, with D unresolved. V was cut by 8 bases and J by 5 bases, with 9 bases left in between. The CDR3 runs 11 residues. CDR1 MDHEN and CDR2 SYDVKM come from the germline V gene. CDR3 DNA: TGTGCCAGCGGCGGTTCGTATGGCTACACCTTC. Translating it yields CASGGSYGYTF.

This chain links TRBV7-2 with TRBJ2-5, with 7 bases fitting TRBD2. Germline loops: CDR1 SGHTA, CDR2 FQGNSA. J gave up 6 bases and V 6 bases, and 16 bases lay outside the gene matches. The CDR3 extends over 16 amino acids. CDR3 in DNA: TGTGCCAGCAGTATGGGTTGGGGCGGGAGTAGGAAGACCCAGTACTTC. Its protein is CASSMGWGGSRKTQYF.

This sequence joins TRBV18 and TRBJ2-5; 9 bases map to TRBD2. The germline gives CDR1 KGHSH, CDR2 LQKENI. V trimming: 1 base; J trimming: 5 bases; junction bases outside the gene matches: 17. This CDR3 is 19 amino acids long. The CDR3 region is CASSPLELAKAGGQETQYF. CDR3 nucleotide sequence: TGTGCCAGCTCACCACTAGAGCTAGCGAAAGCGGGAGGTCAGGAGACCCAGTACTTC.

This chain links TRBV7-3 with TRBJ2-3, with 10 bases fitting TRBD2. The CDR3 loop spans 16 amino acids. V lost 2 bases to trimming and J lost 3 bases; unmatched junction nucleotides: 5. Germline V CDR1 and CDR2: SGHTA, FQGTGA. The CDR3 DNA sequence: TGTGCCAGCAGCTTAGGAGCGGGAGGGCCGACAGATACGCAGTATTTT. Translated: CASSLGAGGPTDTQYF.

V and J are TRBV4-2 and TRBJ1-1, with D perhaps TRBD1 (6 bases). Germline V gene data show CDR1 as LGHNA and CDR2 as YNFKEQ. The V end was cut by 2 bases, the J end by 0 bases, with 19 bases between. The CDR3 spans 18 residues. CDR3 protein: CASSQRPQGQGLNTEAFF. The CDR3 DNA sequence: TGTGCCAGCAGCCAACGTCCCCAAGGGCAGGGGCTGAACACTGAAGCTTTCTTT.

The V call is TRBV27, the J call TRBJ2-3, with D perhaps TRBD2 (5 bases). The CDR3 covers 15 residues. V was clipped by 3 bases and J by 5 bases, with 15 bases between them. CDR1 and CDR2 from the germline V gene are MNHEY and SMNVEV (reference sequence). The CDR3 is CASSFRLLVIDTQYF. CDR3 in DNA: TGTGCCAGCAGTTTTCGGTTACTAGTGATAGATACGCAGTATTTT.

There are a few counts of this clone. This chain connects TRBV11-2 to TRBJ1-3; a possible D gene is TRBD1 (6 bases). In germline, CDR1 is SGHAT, CDR2 FQNNGV. The CDR3 is made up of 14 amino acids. V was shortened by 1 base and J by 2 bases, with 6 bases between the two germline ends. The CDR3 DNA reads as TGTGCCAGCAGCTTAGGGGGGCCTGGAAACACCATATATTTT. Translation: CASSLGGPGNTIYF.

The chain joins TRBV30 to TRBJ1-5; 9 bases agree with TRBD1. This CDR3 is built from 16 residues. CDR1 and CDR2 from the germline V gene are GTSNPN and SVGIG (reference sequence). V trimming: 0 bases; J trimming: 3 bases; junction bases outside the gene matches: 6. In DNA, the CDR3 is TGTGCCTGGAGTGTACCCTGGGACAGGGTCAATCAGCCCCAGCATTTT. It yields the protein CAWSVPWDRVNQPQHF. Based on the CDR3 plus reference TRBV30 and TRBJ1-5, the full variable domain is SQTIHQWPATLVQPVGSPLSLECTVEGTSNPNLYWYRQAAGRGLQLLFYSVGIGQISSEVPQNLSASRPQDRQFILSSKKLLLSDSGFYLCAWSVPWDRVNQPQHFGDGTRLSIL.

The rearrangement links TRBV19 to TRBJ1-1; D is possibly TRBD1 (5 bases). The length of the CDR3 is 14 residues. V lost 2 bases to trimming and J lost 3 bases, with 10 bases between them. Germline loops: CDR1 LNHDA, CDR2 SQIVND (reference sequence). CDR3 in DNA: TGTGCCAGTAGTATAATTGACAGAGACACTGAAGCTTTCTTT. Protein product: CASSIIDRDTEAFF.

This clone was recorded once. V is TRBV28 and J is TRBJ1-2; the match to TRBD1 covers 8 bases. Trimming removed 1 base from V and 1 base from J; junction bases left unmatched: 5. The CDR3 spans 16 residues. Germline CDR1 is MDHEN and CDR2 is SYDVKM. CDR3 nucleotide sequence: TGTGCCAGCAGTTTATCAGGGACAGGATTTAACTATGGCTACACCTTC. Its protein product is CASSLSGTGFNYGYTF.

Of note for this clone: Within the sample, other DNA sequences also encode this same CDR3. This rearrangement joins TRBV19 to TRBJ1-2; 10 bases align to TRBD1. V lost 1 base to trimming and J lost 5 bases; unmatched junction nucleotides: 1. The CDR3 has 14 amino acids. Germline V CDR1 and CDR2: LNHDA, SQIVND (reference sequence). The CDR3 sequence is CASSIGTGGYGYTF. CDR3 in DNA: TGTGCCAGTAGTATAGGGACAGGGGGATATGGCTACACCTTC.

The gene calls are TRBV18 and TRBJ2-3; 7 bases line up with TRBD2. The CDR3 covers 14 residues. The V and J ends lost 6 bases and 2 bases, in that order; junction bases with no gene match: 5. Germline CDR1 is KGHSH and CDR2 is LQKENI. CDR3 nucleotides: TGTGCCAGCTCGGCAACTAGCGACACAGATACGCAGTATTTT. Translating gives CASSATSDTDTQYF.

The V call is TRBV6-4, the J call TRBJ2-3; D possibly corresponds to TRBD2 (7 bases). The CDR3 contains 15 residues. The germline gives CDR1 MRHNA, CDR2 SNTAGT. Between the trimmed V and J ends, which lost 6 bases and 5 bases, there was a span of 18 bases. The CDR3 loop reads CASSLGGLAGDTQYF. CDR3 nucleotide sequence: TGTGCCAGCAGCCTCGGGGGGCTAGCAGGAGATACGCAGTATTTT.

The rearrangement links TRBV27 to TRBJ2-4; 13 nucleotides agree with TRBD2. This CDR3 region has 15 residues. CDR1 is MNHEY and CDR2 is SMNVEV in the germline V gene (reference sequence). V dropped 10 bases and J dropped 1; count of bases not matched to a gene: 4. The CDR3: CATMTSGRAKNIQYF. DNA of the CDR3: TGTGCCACTATGACTAGCGGGAGGGCCAAAAACATTCAGTACTTC.